This T cell receptor beta chain stems from a study of CD8+ T cells in alopecia areata (dated 2018 in TCRdb). Background for the entire study: The treated patients, all with moderate-to-severe alopecia areata, were enrolled in an open-label pilot trial of oral tofacitinib given at 5 to 10 mg twice daily. The study used high-throughput TCRbeta sequencing to examine T cell clonal expansion in alopecia areata, in both the C3H/HeJ mouse model and human patients. Human TCRbeta sequencing covered scalp tissue and sorted CD4+ and CD8+ peripheral blood T cells from patchy and totalis/universalis alopecia areata patients and healthy controls. Scalp clonality was compared among normal scalp (n=4), patchy alopecia areata scalp (n=8), and alopecia totalis/universalis scalp (n=8). RNA was obtained with the PAXgene miRNA kit for fixed scalp, the miRNeasy kit for PBMCs, and the RNeasy kit for mouse skin. Patients stayed on tofacitinib for 6 to 18 months and then had 6 months of follow-up off drug so that delayed response and recurrence could be assessed. Patients on tofacitinib were biopsied at baseline and after 4 and 24 weeks of treatment, and several of the patients also had a later scalp biopsy. Amplification of TCRbeta CDR3 regions was done by immunoSEQ multiplex PCR using 35 Vbeta forward primers and 13 Jbeta reverse primers. In treated patients, disease severity was measured using the SALT score, which gives the percentage of scalp surface area affected.

CDR1 and CDR2 are read off the germline V gene (reference sequence) as GTSNPN and SVGIG. Trimming takes 7 bases from V and 0 bases from J, and the germline ends sit 12 bases apart. Counted from cysteine to phenylalanine, this CDR3 has 13 amino acids. Only the CDR3 DNA is retained, 39 bases long and in frame from the first base. Broad study findings and their caveats: With tofacitinib, both scalp clonality and the number of expanded CD8+ clones among the top 100 scalp clones went down significantly. Compared with normal scalp, lesional scalp, particularly in alopecia totalis/universalis, had higher clonality and more expanded CD8+ clones, which suggests antigenic drive. Unlike mouse skin, which is dominated by gammadelta T cells, normal human skin has resident alphabeta T cells that are also sequenced, and this complicates analysis of the scalp TCR repertoire. The treated cohort was small, with a single nonresponder, so links between baseline CD8+ expansion and response need larger studies. During tofacitinib treatment, many expanded lesional clones stuck around in both scalp and blood, and this persistence may partly explain why relapse happens after treatment is stopped. TCR sequences shared between patients were less clear than in mice, possibly partly because of HLA diversity in the patient population.

The meaning of the sample's treatment or condition label: oral pan-JAK inhibitor, 5-10 mg twice daily. From alopecia areata patients, peripheral blood was collected along with lesional scalp punch biopsies. PBMCs were isolated by density centrifugation and stained for CD3, CD4 and CD8, after which CD4+ and CD8+ T cells were sorted on a FACSAria. Of note for this clone: The antigen it binds to is not known. Per-base quality was not reported, and no clone a single base away is much larger than it.

The library was obtained by the immunoSEQ multiplex PCR assay. For TCR sequencing, RNA was extracted from every sample and reverse transcribed into cDNA to serve as template. SuperScript III was used for first-strand cDNA synthesis, primed with a 2:1 mix of oligo-dT and random hexamers. A synthetic immune receptor repertoire was used to measure amplification bias, and any remaining bias was corrected computationally. From the authors' description of their analysis: Raw reads were preprocessed to remove errors, and CDR3 was defined according to IMGT conventions as the region from the conserved cysteine to phenylalanine. Clonality was computed as 1 minus the Shannon entropy, with the entropy normalized by log2 of the number of productive unique TCRs. CD4 or CD8 identity of scalp clones was inferred by cross-referencing scalp TCRbeta sequences with sorted blood CD4 and CD8 repertoires. The table was pulled from immuneACCESS by TCRdb, which kept in-frame rearrangements only. Such tables lose some clones; where checked, under half of the loss comes from unresolved V genes, and the rest has no known cause. From that table come the V and J calls and clone size; the DNA was used to work out D and trimming. This sample gives approximately 180,000 clones in total; approximately 52% of them show up just once. In total, the top ten clones hold 16% of the sample.

Sequences were derived from CD4+ T cells sorted from blood, sampled at approximately week 56, from a patient treated with tofacitinib. The sequence came from a human donor with alopecia areata. This receptor chain uses TRBV30 and TRBJ1-1, with TRBD1 as a weak D call on 5 bases. The DNA reads as follows: TGTGCCTTAACCCGACAGCTGAACACTGAAGCTTTCTTT. Translated, it reads CALTRQLNTEAFF.